The 14 T cell receptor beta chains below all came from one sample that was sequenced in a study of cytomegalovirus exposure and HLA in healthy donors (dated by TCRdb to the late 2010s). Library prep was done by the immunoSEQ multiplex PCR assay. Imported from immuneACCESS, the table was reduced by TCRdb to in-frame sequences with V and J called. These copies leave out some clones; in studies compared against another copy, an unresolved V gene accounts for under half, and the cause of the remainder is not known. The sample yields about 110,000 clones; about 88% were counted once. The ten top clones hold around 2.1% of the sample. Sequences were obtained from PBMCs. These TCRs come from a woman in her late teens or twenties in good health and CMV-seronegative.

This chain joins TRBV4-3 and TRBJ2-3; possibly TRBD2 for D (5 bases). V lost 3 bases and J 11 bases, leaving 15 bases between the germline ends. CDR1 LGHNA and CDR2 YSLEER come from the germline V gene. The CDR3 is 13 residues long. The CDR3 reads CASSQIRGFGQYF. The CDR3 DNA follows: TGCGCCAGCAGCCAGATTCGGGGTTTCGGGCAGTATTTT.

V and J are TRBV19 and TRBJ1-6, with D uncertain. This CDR3 is 13 amino acids long. The V gene lost 1 base and the J gene lost 9 bases, with 7 bases spanning the gap. Germline V gene data show CDR1 as LNHDA and CDR2 as SQIVND (reference sequence). CDR3 bases: TGTGCCAGTAGTATAGGCGGGGTTTCACCCCTCCACTTT. Translation: CASSIGGVSPLHF. The full variable domain, with the rest looked up from reference TRBV19 and TRBJ1-6, is DGGITQSPKYLFRKEGQNVTLSCEQNLNHDAMYWYRQDPGQGLRLIYYSQIVNDFQKGDIAEGYSVSREKKESFPLTVTSAQKNPTAFYLCASSIGGVSPLHFGNGTRLTVT.

J is TRBJ2-5 and V is TRBV28, with 8 bases that match TRBD1. The trim removed 7 bases at V and 6 bases at J, leaving 16 bases unmatched. This CDR3 is built from 16 residues. Germline loops: CDR1 MDHEN, CDR2 SYDVKM. Here the CDR3 DNA reads TGTGCCAGCAAATTCAGGCGGTCGAGCAGGGGGCAGACCCAGTACTTC. Translated, it gives CASKFRRSSRGQTQYF.

This clone occurred once. Germline is not matched at one junction end, which may reflect a read error. This chain links TRBV5-6 with TRBJ2-7; 10 bases are a match to TRBD2. This CDR3 contains 12 residues. Germline V lookup: CDR1 SGHDT, CDR2 YYEEEE. DNA of the CDR3: TGTGCCAGCAGCTGGGGGCAACTAGCGGGGAACTTC. Translation gives CASSWGQLAGNF.

The chain carries TRBV19 and TRBJ1-2; 9 positions match TRBD1. The CDR3 is 13 residues long. V lost 3 bases and J lost 6; bases outside the gene matches: 2. Germline V gene lookup returns CDR1 LNHDA and CDR2 SQIVND (reference sequence). The CDR3 protein is CASSMGQGNGYTF. For the CDR3, the DNA is TGTGCCAGTAGTATGGGACAGGGAAATGGCTACACCTTC. Full variable domain (rest looked up from reference TRBV19 and TRBJ1-2): DGGITQSPKYLFRKEGQNVTLSCEQNLNHDAMYWYRQDPGQGLRLIYYSQIVNDFQKGDIAEGYSVSREKKESFPLTVTSAQKNPTAFYLCASSMGQGNGYTFGSGTRLTVV.

This rearrangement joins TRBV13 to TRBJ2-5, with D maybe TRBD2 (6 bases). Germline assignment: CDR1 PRHDT and CDR2 FYEKMQ (reference sequence). This CDR3 has 14 residues. Trimming shortened V by 0 bases and J by 5 bases, and 10 bases separated the two germline ends. The CDR3 reads CASSLGTSSETQYF. CDR3 DNA sequence: TGTGCCAGCAGCTTAGGCACTAGCTCGGAGACCCAGTACTTC.

The rearrangement joins TRBV9 to TRBJ2-7; D unclear. In germline, CDR1 is SGDLS, CDR2 YYNGEE. Deletions cut 0 bases from V and 6 bases from J, with 13 bases between. The CDR3 loop spans 14 amino acids. The CDR3, as DNA: TGTGCCAGCAGCGTAGCCGACATTAAGTCCGAGCAGTACTTC. Protein: CASSVADIKSEQYF.

The V gene is TRBV7-8, the J gene TRBJ2-1; possible D gene TRBD2, 6 bases. The CDR3 sequence is 15 residues long. The V gene lost 2 bases and the J gene lost 0 bases, with 8 bases spanning the gap. Per the germline V gene, CDR1 is SGHVS and CDR2 is FQNEAQ. CDR3 sequence (DNA): TGTGCCAGCAGCTTATTCGGGAGCTCCTACAATGAGCAGTTCTTC. Residues: CASSLFGSSYNEQFF.

The J gene is TRBJ1-4, the V gene TRBV9; D remains ambiguous. There are 14 residues in the CDR3. Germline loops: CDR1 SGDLS, CDR2 YYNGEE. Trimming removed 6 bases from V and 8 bases from J, with 17 bases in between. CDR3 protein: CASTPQPTGEKLFF. In nucleotides, the CDR3 is TGTGCCAGCACCCCCCAGCCCACCGGGGAAAAACTGTTTTTT.

This clone was counted a few times. The genes are TRBV29-1 and TRBJ2-5, with D unresolved. This CDR3 contains 9 residues. The germline V gene has CDR1 SQVTM and CDR2 ANQGSEA. The V end was cut by 6 bases, the J end by 8 bases, with 7 bases between. CDR3 sequence (DNA): TGCAGCGTGGGCCCCACCCAGTACTTC. It yields the protein CSVGPTQYF.

The genes are TRBV28 and TRBJ1-5; maybe TRBD1 (5 bases). V shed 5 bases and J shed 9 bases, with 26 bases lying between them. Germline loops: CDR1 MDHEN, CDR2 SYDVKM. The CDR3 runs to 17 residues. CDR3 DNA sequence: TGTGCCAGCAGTAGGCCTAATCCGGGGGGGAATGGTCGGCCCCAGCATTTT. Amino acid sequence: CASSRPNPGGNGRPQHF. Complete variable domain (other parts from reference TRBV28 and TRBJ1-5): DVKVTQSSRYLVKRTGEKVFLECVQDMDHENMFWYRQDPGLGLRLIYFSYDVKMKEKGDIPEGYSVSREKKERFSLILESASTNQTSMYLCASSRPNPGGNGRPQHFGDGTRLSIL.

The chain uses TRBV19 and TRBJ1-4; D not certain. Germline lookup yields CDR1 LNHDA and CDR2 SQIVND (reference sequence). Trimming shortened V by 8 bases and J by 7 bases, and 17 bases separated the two germline ends. The CDR3 runs 14 residues. CDR3: CASAPRSVSEKLFF. The CDR3 DNA follows: TGTGCCAGTGCCCCGAGGTCCGTGAGTGAAAAACTGTTTTTT.

The V gene is TRBV19, the J gene TRBJ1-1; D gene uncertain. The germline V gene has CDR1 LNHDA and CDR2 SQIVND (reference sequence). CDR3 size: 12 residues. Trimming took 6 bases from V and 3 from J, leaving 8 bases between them. The CDR3 nucleotides are TGTGCCAGTAGGGGCCGGTACACTGAAGCTTTCTTT. It translates to CASRGRYTEAFF.

This chain joins TRBV19 and TRBJ2-6; D not resolved. Germline loops: CDR1 LNHDA, CDR2 SQIVND (reference sequence). V lost 5 bases to trimming and J lost 0 bases, with 8 bases between them. The CDR3 extends over 15 amino acids. In DNA, the CDR3 is TGTGCCAGTAGTCCCGGTCCCTCTGGGGCCAACGTCCTGACTTTC. Amino acids: CASSPGPSGANVLTF.